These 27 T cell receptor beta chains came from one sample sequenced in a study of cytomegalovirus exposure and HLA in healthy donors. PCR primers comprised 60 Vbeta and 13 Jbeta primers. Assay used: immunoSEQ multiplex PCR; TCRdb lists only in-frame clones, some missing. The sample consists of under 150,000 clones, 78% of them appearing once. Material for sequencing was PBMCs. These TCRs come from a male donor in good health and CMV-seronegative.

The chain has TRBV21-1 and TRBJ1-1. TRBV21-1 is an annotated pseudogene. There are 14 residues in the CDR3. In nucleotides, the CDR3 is TGTGCCAGCAGCCGTCATTGGGGGGACACTGAAGCTTTCTTT. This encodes CASSRHWGDTEAFF.

In DNA form, the CDR3 reads TGTGCCAGCAACCCCCGGCAGGGGACCTACGAGCAGTACTTC. Amino acids: CASNPRQGTYEQYF. The chain combines TRBV6-5 with TRBJ2-5; possible D gene TRBD1, 6 bases. The better agreement between TRBJ2-7 and the DNA end casts doubt on the J call. The CDR3 sequence is 14 residues long. Germline values: CDR1 MNHEY, CDR2 SVGAGI.

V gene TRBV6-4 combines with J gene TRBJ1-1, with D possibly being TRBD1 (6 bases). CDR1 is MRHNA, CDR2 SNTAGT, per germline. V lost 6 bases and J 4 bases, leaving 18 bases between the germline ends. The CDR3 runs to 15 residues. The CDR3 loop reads CASRKNTGSSTEAFF. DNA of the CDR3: TGTGCCAGCAGGAAAAATACAGGGTCGAGCACTGAAGCTTTCTTT.

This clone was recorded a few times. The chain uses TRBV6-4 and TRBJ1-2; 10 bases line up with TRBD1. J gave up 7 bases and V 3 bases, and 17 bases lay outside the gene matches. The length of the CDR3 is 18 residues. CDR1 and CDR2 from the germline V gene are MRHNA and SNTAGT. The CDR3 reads CASSERDGQGELGFGYTF. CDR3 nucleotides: TGTGCCAGCAGTGAACGAGATGGACAGGGGGAGTTGGGGTTTGGCTACACCTTC.

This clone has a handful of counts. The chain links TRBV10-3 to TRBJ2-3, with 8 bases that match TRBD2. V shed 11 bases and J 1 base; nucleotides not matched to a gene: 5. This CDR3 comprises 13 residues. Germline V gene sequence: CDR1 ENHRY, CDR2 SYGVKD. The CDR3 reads CAAGGGGTDTQYF. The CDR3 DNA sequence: TGTGCCGCGGGGGGCGGGGGCACAGATACGCAGTATTTT.

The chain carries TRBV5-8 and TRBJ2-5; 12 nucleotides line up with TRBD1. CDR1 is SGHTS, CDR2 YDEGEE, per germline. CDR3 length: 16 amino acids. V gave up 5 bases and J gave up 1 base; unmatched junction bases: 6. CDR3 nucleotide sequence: TGTGCCAGCAGAAAAGGGACAGGGGGCTTCCAAGAGACCCAGTACTTC. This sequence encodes CASRKGTGGFQETQYF.

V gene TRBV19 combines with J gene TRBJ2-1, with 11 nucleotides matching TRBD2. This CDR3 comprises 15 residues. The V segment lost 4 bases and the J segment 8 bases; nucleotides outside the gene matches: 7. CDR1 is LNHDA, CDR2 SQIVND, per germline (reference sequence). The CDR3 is CASSTPISGRDEQFF. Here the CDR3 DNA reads TGTGCCAGTAGTACCCCGATTAGCGGGAGGGATGAGCAGTTCTTC. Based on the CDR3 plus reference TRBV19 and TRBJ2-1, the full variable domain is DGGITQSPKYLFRKEGQNVTLSCEQNLNHDAMYWYRQDPGQGLRLIYYSQIVNDFQKGDIAEGYSVSREKKESFPLTVTSAQKNPTAFYLCASSTPISGRDEQFFGPGTRLTVL.

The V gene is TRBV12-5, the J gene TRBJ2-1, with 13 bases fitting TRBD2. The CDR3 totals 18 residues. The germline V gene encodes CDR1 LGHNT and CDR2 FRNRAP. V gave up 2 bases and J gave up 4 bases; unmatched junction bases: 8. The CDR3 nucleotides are TGTGCTAGTGGTTTGTCGGGACTAGCGGGAAGCGGGTACAATGAGCAGTTCTTC. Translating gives CASGLSGLAGSGYNEQFF.

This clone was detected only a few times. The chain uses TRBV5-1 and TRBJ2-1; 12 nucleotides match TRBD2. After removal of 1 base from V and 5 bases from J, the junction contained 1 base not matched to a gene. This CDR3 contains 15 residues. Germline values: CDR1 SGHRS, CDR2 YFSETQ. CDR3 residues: CASSLRLAGDNEQFF. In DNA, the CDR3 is TGCGCCAGCAGCTTGCGACTAGCGGGAGACAATGAGCAGTTCTTC.

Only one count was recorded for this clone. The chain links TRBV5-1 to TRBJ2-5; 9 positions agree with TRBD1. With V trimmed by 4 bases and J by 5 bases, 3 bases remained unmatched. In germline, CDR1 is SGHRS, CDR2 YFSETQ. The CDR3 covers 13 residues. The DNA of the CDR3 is TGCGCCAGCAGCCGGGACAGGGTCGAGACCCAGTACTTC. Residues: CASSRDRVETQYF.

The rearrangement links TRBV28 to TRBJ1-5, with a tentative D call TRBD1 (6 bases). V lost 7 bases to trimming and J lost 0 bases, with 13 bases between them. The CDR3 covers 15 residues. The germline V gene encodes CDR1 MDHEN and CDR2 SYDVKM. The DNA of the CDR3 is TGTGCCAGCATTCCCTCAGGGGTTAGCAATCAGCCCCAGCATTTT. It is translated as CASIPSGVSNQPQHF.

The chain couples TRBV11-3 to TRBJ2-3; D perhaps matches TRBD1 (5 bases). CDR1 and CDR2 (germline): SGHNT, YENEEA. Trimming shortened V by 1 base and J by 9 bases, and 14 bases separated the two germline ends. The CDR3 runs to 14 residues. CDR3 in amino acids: CASSLVTGTGTQYF. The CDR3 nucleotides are TGTGCCAGCAGCTTAGTGACCGGAACAGGAACGCAGTATTTT.

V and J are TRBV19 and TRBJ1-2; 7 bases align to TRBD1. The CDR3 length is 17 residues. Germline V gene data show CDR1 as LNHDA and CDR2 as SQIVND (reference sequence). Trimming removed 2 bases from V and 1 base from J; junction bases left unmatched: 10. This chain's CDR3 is CASSISGTGQDNYGYTF. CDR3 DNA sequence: TGTGCCAGTAGTATATCGGGAACTGGACAGGATAACTATGGCTACACCTTC.

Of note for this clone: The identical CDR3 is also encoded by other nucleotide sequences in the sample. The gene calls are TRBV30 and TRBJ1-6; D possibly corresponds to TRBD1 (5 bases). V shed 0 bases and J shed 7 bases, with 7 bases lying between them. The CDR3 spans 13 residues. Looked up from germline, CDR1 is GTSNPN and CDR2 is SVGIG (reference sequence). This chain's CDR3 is CAWSVPGNSPLHF. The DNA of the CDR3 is TGTGCCTGGAGTGTTCCAGGGAATTCACCCCTCCACTTT.

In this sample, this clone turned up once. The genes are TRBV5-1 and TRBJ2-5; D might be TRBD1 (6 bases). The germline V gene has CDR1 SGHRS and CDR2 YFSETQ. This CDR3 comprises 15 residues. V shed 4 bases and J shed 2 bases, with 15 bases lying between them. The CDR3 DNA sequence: TGCGCCAGCAGCCTGACAGGCCTACGACAAGAGACCCAGTACTTC. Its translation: CASSLTGLRQETQYF.

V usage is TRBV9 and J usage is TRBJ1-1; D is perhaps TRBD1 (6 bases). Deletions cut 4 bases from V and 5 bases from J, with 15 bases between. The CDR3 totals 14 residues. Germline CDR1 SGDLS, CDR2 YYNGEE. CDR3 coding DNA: TGTGCCAGCAGCCCACGACAGGAGGCTACTGAAGCTTTCTTT. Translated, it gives CASSPRQEATEAFF.

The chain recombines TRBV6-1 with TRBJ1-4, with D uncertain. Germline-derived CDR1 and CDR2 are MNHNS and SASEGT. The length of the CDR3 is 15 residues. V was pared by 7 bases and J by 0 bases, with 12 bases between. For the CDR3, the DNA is TGTGCCAGCATAAGCCGACACCCAACTAATGAAAAACTGTTTTTT. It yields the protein CASISRHPTNEKLFF.

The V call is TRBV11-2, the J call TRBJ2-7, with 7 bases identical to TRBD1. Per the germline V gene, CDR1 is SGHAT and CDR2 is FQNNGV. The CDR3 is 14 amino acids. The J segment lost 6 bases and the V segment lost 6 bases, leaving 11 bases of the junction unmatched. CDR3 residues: CASRSSGTVGEQYF. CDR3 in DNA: TGTGCCAGCAGATCGTCCGGGACAGTTGGCGAGCAGTACTTC.

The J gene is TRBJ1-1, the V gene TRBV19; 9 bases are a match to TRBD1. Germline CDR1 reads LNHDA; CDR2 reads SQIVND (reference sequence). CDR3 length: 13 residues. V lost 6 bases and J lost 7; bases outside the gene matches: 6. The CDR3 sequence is CASREQGAREAFF. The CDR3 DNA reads TGTGCCAGTAGAGAACAGGGGGCCCGTGAAGCTTTCTTT.

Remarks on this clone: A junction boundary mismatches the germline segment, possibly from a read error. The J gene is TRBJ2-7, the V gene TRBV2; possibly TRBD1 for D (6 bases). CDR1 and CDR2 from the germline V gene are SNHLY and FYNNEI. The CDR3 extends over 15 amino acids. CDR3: CASSDFQGISHEQYF. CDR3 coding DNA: TGTGCCAGCAGCGACTTTCAGGGGATCTCCCACGAGCAGTACTTC. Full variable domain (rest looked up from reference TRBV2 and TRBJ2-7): EPEVTQTPSHQVTQMGQEVILRCVPISNHLYFYWYRQILGQKVEFLVSFYNNEISEKSEIFDDQFSVERPDGSNFTLKIRSTKLEDSAMYFCASSDFQGISHEQYFGPGTRLTVT.

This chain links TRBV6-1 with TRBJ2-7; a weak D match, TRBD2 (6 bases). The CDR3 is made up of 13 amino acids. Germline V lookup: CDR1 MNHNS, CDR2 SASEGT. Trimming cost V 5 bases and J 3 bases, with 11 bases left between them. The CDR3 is CASSLGGDYEQYF. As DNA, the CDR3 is TGTGCCAGCAGTTTGGGGGGAGACTACGAGCAGTACTTC.

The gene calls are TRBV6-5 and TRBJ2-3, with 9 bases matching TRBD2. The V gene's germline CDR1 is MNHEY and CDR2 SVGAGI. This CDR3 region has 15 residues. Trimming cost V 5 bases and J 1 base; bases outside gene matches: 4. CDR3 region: CASSPAGGGTDTQYF. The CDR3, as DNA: TGTGCCAGCAGTCCTGCGGGGGGGGGCACAGATACGCAGTATTTT.

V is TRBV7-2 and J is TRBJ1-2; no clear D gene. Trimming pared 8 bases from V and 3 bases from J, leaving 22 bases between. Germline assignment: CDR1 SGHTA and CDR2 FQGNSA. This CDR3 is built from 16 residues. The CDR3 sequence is CASQGSGSSIYYGYTF. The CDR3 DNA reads TGTGCCAGCCAAGGGTCGGGGAGCAGTATCTACTATGGCTACACCTTC.

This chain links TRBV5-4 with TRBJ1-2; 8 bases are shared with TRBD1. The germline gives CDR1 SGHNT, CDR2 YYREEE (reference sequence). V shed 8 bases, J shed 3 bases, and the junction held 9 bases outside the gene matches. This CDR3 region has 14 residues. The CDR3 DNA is TGTGCCAGTGTCACAGGGGGGATTGACTATGGCTACACCTTC. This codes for CASVTGGIDYGYTF.

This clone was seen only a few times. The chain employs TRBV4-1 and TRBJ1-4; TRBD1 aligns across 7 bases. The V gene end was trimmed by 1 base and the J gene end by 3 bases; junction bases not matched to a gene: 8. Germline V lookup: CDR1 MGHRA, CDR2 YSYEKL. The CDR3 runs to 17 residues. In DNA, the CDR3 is TGCGCCAGCAGCCAAGGCAGGGGGTGGGGCTCTAATGAAAAACTGTTTTTT. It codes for CASSQGRGWGSNEKLFF.

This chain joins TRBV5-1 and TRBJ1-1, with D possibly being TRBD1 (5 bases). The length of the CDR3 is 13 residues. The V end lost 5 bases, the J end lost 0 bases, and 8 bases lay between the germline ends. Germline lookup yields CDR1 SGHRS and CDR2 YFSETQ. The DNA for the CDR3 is TGCGCCAGCAGAGGGGCCTTGAACACTGAAGCTTTCTTT. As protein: CASRGALNTEAFF.

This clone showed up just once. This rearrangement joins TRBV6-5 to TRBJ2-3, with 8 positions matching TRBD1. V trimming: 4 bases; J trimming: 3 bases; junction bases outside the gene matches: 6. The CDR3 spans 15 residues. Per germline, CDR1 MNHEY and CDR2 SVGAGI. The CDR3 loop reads CASSFRGQGTDTQYF. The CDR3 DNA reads TGTGCCAGCAGTTTCCGAGGACAGGGAACAGATACGCAGTATTTT.